This T cell receptor (beta chain) is from a study of blood T cell repertoires in COVID-19. Study summary: Some COVID-19 samples were acute and others convalescent; all came from the United States, Italy and Spain. Sources were T cells, B-cell-depleted T cells, or PBMCs; the material itself was cDNA or gDNA.

Original handling: From reference gene primer amplification, estimates of nucleated cell counts were derived. TCRdb's copy holds only in-frame clones and misses some; the assay was immunoSEQ multiplex PCR. Clone size and the V and J calls come from that table; the DNA yielded D and trimming. The sample has about 61,000 clones; around 73% are singletons. V lost 4 bases, J lost 4 bases, and 6 bases stayed unmatched. Per germline, CDR1 SGHRS and CDR2 YFSETQ. CDR3 size: 15 residues. Input material: peripheral blood. The sequence derives from an elderly man with active or convalescent COVID-19. The chain recombines TRBV5-1 with TRBJ2-7; 12 bases agree with TRBD2. The CDR3 region is CASSPRLAGVYEQYF. The CDR3 DNA sequence: TGCGCCAGCAGCCCCCGACTAGCGGGGGTTTACGAGCAGTACTTC.